These T cell receptor beta chains were read from a single sample in a study of circulating CD8 cells and anti-PD-1 response in melanoma. TCRdb ran MiXCR on the reads and lists one entry per CDR3 protein. The table shows 650 to 800 distinct CDR3 sequences, with over 5% occurring only once. The sample was CD8+ T cells from PBMCs, taken at baseline or after one month of anti-PD-1 therapy (not recorded which). The receptors come from a human donor with melanoma. Both conserved end residues are part of each CDR3. D genes are given only for firm matches. Sizes are listed as once, few or many counts, or a class when the clone is expanded.

DNA: TGTGCCAGCAGTTTATCCGACAGGCAGAACACTGAAGCTTTCTTT
CDR3: CASSLSDRQNTEAFF
V: TRBV28
J: TRBJ1-1
size: large
D: NA

DNA: TGTGCCAGCTGGACCCCGGTCCCCCAAGAGACCCAGTACTTC
CDR3: CASWTPVPQETQYF
V: TRBV7-3
J: TRBJ2-5
size: large
D: NA

DNA: TGTGCCAGCAGCTACCCGGGGGACATTAACTCCTACGAGCAGTACTTC
CDR3: CASSYPGDINSYEQYF
V: TRBV28
J: TRBJ2-7
size: large
D: NA

DNA: TGTGCCAGCAGCTTCGGGTTCGGGGCGCGCGAGCAGTTCTTC
CDR3: CASSFGFGAREQFF
V: TRBV11-3
J: TRBJ2-1
size: large
D: NA

DNA: TGTGCCAGCAGTGAAGCGGATGAGCAGTTCTTC
CDR3: CASSEADEQFF
V: TRBV25-1
J: TRBJ2-1
size: medium-sized
D: NA

DNA: TGCGCCAGCAGCCTACCCACAGGGCTCTATGGCTACACCTTC
CDR3: CASSLPTGLYGYTF
V: TRBV4-1
J: TRBJ1-2
size: large
D: NA

DNA: TGCAGCGTTGAACCCCAGGAATACACAGATACGCAGTATTTT
CDR3: CSVEPQEYTDTQYF
V: TRBV29-1
J: TRBJ2-3
size: medium-sized
D: NA

DNA: TGTGCCAGCAGTCAAGGAATCTCACGGTGGGGGATTAACAATGAGCAGTTCTTC
CDR3: CASSQGISRWGINNEQFF
V: TRBV14
J: TRBJ2-1
size: large
D: NA